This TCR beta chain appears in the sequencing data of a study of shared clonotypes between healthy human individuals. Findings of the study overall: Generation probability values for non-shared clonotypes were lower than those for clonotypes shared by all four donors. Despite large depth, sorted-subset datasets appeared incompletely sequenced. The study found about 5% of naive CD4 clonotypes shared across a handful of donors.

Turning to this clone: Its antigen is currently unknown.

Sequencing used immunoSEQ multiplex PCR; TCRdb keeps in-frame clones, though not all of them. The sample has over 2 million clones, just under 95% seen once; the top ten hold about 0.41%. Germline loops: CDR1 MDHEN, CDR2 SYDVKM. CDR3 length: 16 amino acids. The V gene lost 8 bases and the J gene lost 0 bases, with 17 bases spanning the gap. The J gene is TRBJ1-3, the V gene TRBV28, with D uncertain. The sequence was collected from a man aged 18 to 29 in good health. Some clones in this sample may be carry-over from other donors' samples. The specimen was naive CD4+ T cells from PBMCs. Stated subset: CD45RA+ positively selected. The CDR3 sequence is CASGKSGLSSGNTIYF. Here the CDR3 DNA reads TGTGCCAGCGGGAAATCCGGGCTAAGCTCTGGAAACACCATATATTTT.